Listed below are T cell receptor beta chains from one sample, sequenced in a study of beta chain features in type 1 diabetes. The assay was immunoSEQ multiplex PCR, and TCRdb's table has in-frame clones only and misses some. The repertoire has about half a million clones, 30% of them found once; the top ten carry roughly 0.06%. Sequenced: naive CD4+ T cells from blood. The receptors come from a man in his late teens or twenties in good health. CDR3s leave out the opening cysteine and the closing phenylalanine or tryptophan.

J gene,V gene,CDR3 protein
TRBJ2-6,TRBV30,AWRDTSGANVLT
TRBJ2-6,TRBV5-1,ASSKQGGGANVLT
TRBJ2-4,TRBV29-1,SVRDVPLAKNIQY
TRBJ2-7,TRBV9,ASSVGGQGAEQY
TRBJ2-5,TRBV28,ASSRHRTGQEETQY
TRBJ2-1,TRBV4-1,ATSGLASYNEQF
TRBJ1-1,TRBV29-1,SVRVRIDTEAF
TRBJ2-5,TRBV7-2,ASTSRGRPQETQY
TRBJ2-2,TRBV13,ASSPRGRVTGELF
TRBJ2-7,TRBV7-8,ASSLAGSYEQY
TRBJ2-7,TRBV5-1,ASSAGTFSSYEQY
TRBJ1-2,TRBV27,ASSSNNYGYT
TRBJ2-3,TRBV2,ASSSGTRVDTQY
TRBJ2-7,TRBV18,ASSPPPRASGIDEQY
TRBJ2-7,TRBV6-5,ASKAQPSGEQY
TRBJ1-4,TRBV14,ASSQGYRGREKLF
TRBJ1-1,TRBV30,AWSVRRRAEAF
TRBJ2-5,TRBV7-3,ASSLATTRTQETQY
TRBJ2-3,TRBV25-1,ASKSGEQY
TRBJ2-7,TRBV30,AWSVAYEQY
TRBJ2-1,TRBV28,ASRRAGSYNEQF
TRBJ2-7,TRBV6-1,ASSRQGASYEQY
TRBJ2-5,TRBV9,ASSVIFGETQY
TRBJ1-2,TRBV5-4,ASSQAFGYT
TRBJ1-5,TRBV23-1,ASSRNQPQH
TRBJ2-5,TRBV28,ASSLRPSGETQY
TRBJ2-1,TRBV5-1,ASSLGLSSYNEQF
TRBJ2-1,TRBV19,ASRRLAGHNEQF
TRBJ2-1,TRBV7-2,ASSLVTTSGAEQF